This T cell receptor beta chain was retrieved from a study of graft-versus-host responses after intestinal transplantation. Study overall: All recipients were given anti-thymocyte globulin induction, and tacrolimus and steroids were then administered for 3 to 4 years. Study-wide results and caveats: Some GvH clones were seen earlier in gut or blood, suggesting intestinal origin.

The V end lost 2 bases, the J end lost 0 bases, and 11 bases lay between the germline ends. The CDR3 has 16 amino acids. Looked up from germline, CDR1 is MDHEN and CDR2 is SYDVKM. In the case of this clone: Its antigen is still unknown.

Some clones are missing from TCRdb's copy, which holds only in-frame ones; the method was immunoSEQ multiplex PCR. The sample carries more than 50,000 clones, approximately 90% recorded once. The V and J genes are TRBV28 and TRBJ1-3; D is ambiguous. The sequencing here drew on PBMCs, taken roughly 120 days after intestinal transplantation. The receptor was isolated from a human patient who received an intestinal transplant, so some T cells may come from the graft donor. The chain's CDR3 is CASSLPPPGSGNTIYF. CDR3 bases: TGTGCCAGCAGTTTACCCCCGCCGGGCTCTGGAAACACCATATATTTT.